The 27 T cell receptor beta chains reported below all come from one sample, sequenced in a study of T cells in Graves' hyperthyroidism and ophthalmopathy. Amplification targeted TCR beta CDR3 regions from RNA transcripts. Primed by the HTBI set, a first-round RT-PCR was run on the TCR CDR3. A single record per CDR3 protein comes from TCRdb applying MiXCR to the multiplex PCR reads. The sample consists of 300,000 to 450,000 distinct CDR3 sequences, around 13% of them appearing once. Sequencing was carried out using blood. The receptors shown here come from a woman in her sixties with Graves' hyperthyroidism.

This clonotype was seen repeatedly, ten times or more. The CDR3 loop is CASSPDRGRDTQYF. The CDR3 DNA follows: TGTGCCAGCTCACCCGACAGGGGCCGAGATACGCAGTATTTT. The J gene is TRBJ2-3, the V gene TRBV18; TRBD1 matches 8 bases. This CDR3 region has 14 residues. Looked up from germline, CDR1 is KGHSH and CDR2 is LQKENI. The ends lost 3 bases at V and 5 bases at J; junction bases unmatched: 4.

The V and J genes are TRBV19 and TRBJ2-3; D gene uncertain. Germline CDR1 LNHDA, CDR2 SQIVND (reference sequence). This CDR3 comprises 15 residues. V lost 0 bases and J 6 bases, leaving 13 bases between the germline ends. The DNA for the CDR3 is TGTGCCAGTAGTATAGAGCTGTCTCGCCGGGATACGCAGTATTTT. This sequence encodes CASSIELSRRDTQYF. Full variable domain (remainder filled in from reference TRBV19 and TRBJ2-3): DGGITQSPKYLFRKEGQNVTLSCEQNLNHDAMYWYRQDPGQGLRLIYYSQIVNDFQKGDIAEGYSVSREKKESFPLTVTSAQKNPTAFYLCASSIELSRRDTQYFGPGTRLTVL.

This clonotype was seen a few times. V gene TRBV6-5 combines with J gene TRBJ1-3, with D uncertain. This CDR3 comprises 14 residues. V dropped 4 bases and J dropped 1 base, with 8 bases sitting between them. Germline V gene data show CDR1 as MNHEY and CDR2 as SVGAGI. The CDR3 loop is CASSSGISGNTIYF. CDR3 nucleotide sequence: TGTGCCAGCAGTTCAGGAATTTCTGGAAACACCATATATTTT.

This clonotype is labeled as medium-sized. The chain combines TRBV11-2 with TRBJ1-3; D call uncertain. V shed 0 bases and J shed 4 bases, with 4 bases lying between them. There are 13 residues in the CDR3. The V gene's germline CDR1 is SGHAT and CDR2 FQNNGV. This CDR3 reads CASSLEPGNTIYF. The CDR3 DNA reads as TGTGCCAGCAGCTTAGAACCGGGAAACACCATATATTTT.

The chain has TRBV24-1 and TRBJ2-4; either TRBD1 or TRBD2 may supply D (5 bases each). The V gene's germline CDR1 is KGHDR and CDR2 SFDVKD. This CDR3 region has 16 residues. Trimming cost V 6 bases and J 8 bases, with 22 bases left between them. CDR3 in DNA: TGTGCCACCAGTCCGGGGCGGCCGGGGTATGGAGACATTCAGTACTTC. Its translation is CATSPGRPGYGDIQYF.

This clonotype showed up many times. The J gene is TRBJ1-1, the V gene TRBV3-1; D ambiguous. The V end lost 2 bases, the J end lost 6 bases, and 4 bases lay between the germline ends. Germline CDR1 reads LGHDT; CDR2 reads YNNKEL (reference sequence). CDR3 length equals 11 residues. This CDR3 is CASSQSAEAFF. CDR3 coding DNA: TGTGCCAGCAGCCAATCCGCTGAAGCTTTCTTT.

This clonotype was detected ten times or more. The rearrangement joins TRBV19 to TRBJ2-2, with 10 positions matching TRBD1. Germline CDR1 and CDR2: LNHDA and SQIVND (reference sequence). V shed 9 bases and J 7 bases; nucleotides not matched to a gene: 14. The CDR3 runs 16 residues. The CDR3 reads CASGKTGGSGHGELFF. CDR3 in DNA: TGTGCCAGCGGGAAGACAGGGGGCTCCGGTCACGGGGAGCTGTTTTTT.

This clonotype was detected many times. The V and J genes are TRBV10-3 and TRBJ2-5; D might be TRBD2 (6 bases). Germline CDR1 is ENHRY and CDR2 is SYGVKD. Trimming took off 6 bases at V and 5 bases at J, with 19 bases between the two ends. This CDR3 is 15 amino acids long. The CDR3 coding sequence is TGTGCCATCAGCGACAGTGGGACTGGGGTGGAGACCCAGTACTTC. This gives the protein CAISDSGTGVETQYF.

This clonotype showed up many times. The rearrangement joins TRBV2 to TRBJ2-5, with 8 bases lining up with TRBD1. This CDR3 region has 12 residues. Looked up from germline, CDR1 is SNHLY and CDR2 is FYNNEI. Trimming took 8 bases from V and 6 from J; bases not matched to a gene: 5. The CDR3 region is CASCDRGKTQYF. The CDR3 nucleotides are TGTGCCAGCTGCGACAGGGGAAAGACCCAGTACTTC.

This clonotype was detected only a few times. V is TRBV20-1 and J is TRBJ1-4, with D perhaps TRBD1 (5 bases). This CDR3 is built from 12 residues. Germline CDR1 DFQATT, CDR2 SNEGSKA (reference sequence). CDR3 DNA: TGCAGCGTCAGGGCAACTAATGAAAAACTGTTTTTT. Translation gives CSVRATNEKLFF.

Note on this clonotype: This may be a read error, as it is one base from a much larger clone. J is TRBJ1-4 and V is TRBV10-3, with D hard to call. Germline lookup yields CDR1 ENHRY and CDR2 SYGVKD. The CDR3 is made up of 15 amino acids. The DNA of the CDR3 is TGTGTCATCAGTGAGTCGCAGGCTTCGTACGAAAAACTGTTTTTT. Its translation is CVISESQASYEKLFF.

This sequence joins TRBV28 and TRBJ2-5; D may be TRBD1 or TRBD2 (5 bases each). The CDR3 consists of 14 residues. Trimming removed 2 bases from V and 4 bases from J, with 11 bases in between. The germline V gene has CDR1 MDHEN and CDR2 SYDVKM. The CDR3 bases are TGTGCCAGCAGTTTAGGGACCCCGGCAGAGACCCAGTACTTC. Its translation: CASSLGTPAETQYF.

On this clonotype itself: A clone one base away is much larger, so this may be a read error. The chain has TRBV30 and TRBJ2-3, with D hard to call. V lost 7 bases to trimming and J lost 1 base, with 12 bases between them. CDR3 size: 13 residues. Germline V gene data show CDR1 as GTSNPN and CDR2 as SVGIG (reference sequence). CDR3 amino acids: CASHTYRTDTQYF. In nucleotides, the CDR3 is TGTGCCTCCCACACCTACCGCACAGATACGCAGTATTTT.

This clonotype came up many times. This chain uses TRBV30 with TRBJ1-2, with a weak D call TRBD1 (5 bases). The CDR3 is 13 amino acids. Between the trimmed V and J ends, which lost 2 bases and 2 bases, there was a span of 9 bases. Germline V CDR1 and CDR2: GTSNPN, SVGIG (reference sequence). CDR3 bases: TGTGCCTGGAGTCGGGGGGTCAACTATGGCTACACCTTC. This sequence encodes CAWSRGVNYGYTF.

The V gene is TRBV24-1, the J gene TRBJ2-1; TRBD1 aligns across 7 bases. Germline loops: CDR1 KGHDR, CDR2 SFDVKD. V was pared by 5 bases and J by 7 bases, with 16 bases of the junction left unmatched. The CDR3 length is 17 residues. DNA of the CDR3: TGTGCCACCAGTGCTCCCAGGACAGGATTAATGGGGAATGAGCAGTTCTTC. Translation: CATSAPRTGLMGNEQFF.

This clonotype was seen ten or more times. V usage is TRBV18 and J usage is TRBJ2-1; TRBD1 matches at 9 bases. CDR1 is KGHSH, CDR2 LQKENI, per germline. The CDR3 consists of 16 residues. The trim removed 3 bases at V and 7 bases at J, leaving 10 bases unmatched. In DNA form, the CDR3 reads TGTGCCAGCTCACCTCGCTCCGGGACAGGGCTAAATGAGCAGTTCTTC. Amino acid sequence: CASSPRSGTGLNEQFF.

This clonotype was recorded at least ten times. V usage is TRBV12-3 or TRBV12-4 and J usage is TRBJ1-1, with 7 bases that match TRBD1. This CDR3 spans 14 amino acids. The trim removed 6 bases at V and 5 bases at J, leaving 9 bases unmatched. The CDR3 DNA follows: TGTGCCAGCAGCCCCCTGCAGGGGGGTACTGAAGCTTTCTTT. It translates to CASSPLQGGTEAFF.

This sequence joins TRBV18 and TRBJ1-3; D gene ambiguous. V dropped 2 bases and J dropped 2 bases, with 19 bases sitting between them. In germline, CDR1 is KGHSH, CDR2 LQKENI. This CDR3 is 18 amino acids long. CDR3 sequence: CASSPSATGLGAGNTIYF. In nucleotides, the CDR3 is TGTGCCAGCTCACCATCGGCCACGGGTCTCGGAGCTGGAAACACCATATATTTT.

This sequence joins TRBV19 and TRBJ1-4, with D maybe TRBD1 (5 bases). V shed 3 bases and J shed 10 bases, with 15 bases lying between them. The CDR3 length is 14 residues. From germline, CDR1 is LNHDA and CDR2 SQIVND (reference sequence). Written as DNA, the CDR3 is TGTGCCAGTAGTATGCGGTCTCAGGGAGGAAAACTGTTTTTT. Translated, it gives CASSMRSQGGKLFF.

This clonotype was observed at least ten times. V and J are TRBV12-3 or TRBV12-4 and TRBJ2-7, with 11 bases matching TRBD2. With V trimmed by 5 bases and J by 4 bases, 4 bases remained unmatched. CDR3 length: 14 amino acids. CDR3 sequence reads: CASSTSGRWYEQYF. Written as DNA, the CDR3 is TGTGCCAGCAGTACTAGCGGGAGATGGTACGAGCAGTACTTC.

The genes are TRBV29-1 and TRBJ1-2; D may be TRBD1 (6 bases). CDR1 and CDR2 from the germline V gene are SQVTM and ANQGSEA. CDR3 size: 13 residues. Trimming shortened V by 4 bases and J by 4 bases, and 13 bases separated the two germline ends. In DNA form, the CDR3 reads TGCAGCGTTGTGGCCAGAGGGGGCTATGGCTACACCTTC. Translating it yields CSVVARGGYGYTF.

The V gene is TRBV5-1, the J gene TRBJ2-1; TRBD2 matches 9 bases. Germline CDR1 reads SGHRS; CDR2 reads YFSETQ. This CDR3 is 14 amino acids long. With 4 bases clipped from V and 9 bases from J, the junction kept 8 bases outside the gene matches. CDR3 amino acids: CASSPAGGIGEQFF. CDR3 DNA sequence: TGCGCCAGCAGCCCTGCGGGGGGGATTGGTGAGCAGTTCTTC.

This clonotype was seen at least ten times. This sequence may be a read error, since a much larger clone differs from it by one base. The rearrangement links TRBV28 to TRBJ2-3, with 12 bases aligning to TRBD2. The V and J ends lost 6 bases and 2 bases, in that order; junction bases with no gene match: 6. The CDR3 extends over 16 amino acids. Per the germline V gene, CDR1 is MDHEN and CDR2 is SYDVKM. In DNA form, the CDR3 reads TGTGCCAGCAGCGGACTAGCGGGACCAATCACAGATACGCAGTATTTT. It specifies CASSGLAGPITDTQYF.

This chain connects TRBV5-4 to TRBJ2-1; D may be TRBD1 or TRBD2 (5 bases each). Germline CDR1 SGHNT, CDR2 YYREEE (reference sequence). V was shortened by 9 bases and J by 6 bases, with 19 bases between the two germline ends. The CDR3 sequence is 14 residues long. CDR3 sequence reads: CATVAGTPSNEQFF. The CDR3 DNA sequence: TGTGCCACCGTAGCTGGGACCCCCAGCAATGAGCAGTTCTTC.

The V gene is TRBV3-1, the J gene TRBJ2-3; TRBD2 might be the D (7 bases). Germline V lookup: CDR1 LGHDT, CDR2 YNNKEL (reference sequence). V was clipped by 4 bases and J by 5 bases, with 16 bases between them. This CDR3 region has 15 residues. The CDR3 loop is CASSPRGGGEDTQYF. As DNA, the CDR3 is TGTGCCAGCAGCCCCCGCGGGGGCGGTGAAGATACGCAGTATTTT.

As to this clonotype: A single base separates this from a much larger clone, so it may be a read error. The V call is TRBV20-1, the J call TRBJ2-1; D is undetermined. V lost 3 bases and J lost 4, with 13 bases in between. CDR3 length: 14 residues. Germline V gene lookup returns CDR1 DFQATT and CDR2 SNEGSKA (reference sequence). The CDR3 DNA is TGCAGTGCTAGGGATCGTGGCCGGTACAATGAGCAGTTCTTC. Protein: CSARDRGRYNEQFF.

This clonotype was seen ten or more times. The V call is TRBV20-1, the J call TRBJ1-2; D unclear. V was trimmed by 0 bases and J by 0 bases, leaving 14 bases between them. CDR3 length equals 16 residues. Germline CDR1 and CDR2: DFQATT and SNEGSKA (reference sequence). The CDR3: CSARDRTVYPNYGYTF. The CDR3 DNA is TGCAGTGCTAGAGATAGGACCGTATACCCTAACTATGGCTACACCTTC.